These 10 T cell receptor beta chains came from one sample sequenced in a study of T cell responses to AZD1222 COVID-19 vaccine. The protocol was immunoSEQ multiplex PCR, while the TCRdb copy is restricted to in-frame clones and leaves out a portion. The sample includes 150,000 to 180,000 clones, over 70% of them seen just once. The sequencing here drew on peripheral blood, taken 28 days after the second AZD1222 dose. The receptor source for this set is an adult who received the AZD1222 COVID-19 vaccine.

This clone showed up just once. CDR3 region: CATSDSGIGYEQYF. In nucleotides, the CDR3 is TGTGCCACCAGTGATTCAGGGATCGGTTACGAGCAGTACTTC. This chain links TRBV24-1 with TRBJ2-7; D is possibly TRBD1 (5 bases). The CDR3 has 14 residues. Trimming pared 2 bases from V and 4 bases from J, leaving 11 bases between. Germline-derived CDR1 and CDR2 are KGHDR and SFDVKD.

The chain is built from TRBV11-2 and TRBJ2-5; unclear D gene. Per germline, CDR1 SGHAT and CDR2 FQNNGV. The V end was cut by 1 base, the J end by 2 bases, with 8 bases between. The CDR3 has 14 amino acids. This CDR3 is CASSLGRVQETQYF. The CDR3 region has the DNA TGTGCCAGCAGCTTAGGCCGGGTTCAAGAGACCCAGTACTTC.

The chain couples TRBV13 to TRBJ1-1; weak D call: TRBD1 (5 bases). CDR3 size: 16 residues. The germline V and J ends were trimmed by 5 bases and 3 bases, with 19 bases remaining between them. Germline CDR1 reads PRHDT; CDR2 reads FYEKMQ (reference sequence). The CDR3, as DNA: TGTGCCAGCAGCAGGGGATTCGGCAGATCGGACACTGAAGCTTTCTTT. This gives the protein CASSRGFGRSDTEAFF.

The sample holds many counts of this clone. The chain couples TRBV5-6 to TRBJ2-7; D is undetermined. Trimming left V 2 bases short and J 5 bases short, with 5 bases between. Per germline, CDR1 SGHDT and CDR2 YYEEEE. This CDR3 is built from 11 residues. CDR3 bases: TGTGCCAGCAGCTTCCGCCACGAGCAGTACTTC. Its protein product is CASSFRHEQYF.

The V gene is TRBV2, the J gene TRBJ2-7, with D perhaps assigned TRBD1 or TRBD2 (5 bases each). CDR3 length equals 14 residues. V was trimmed by 3 bases and J by 2 bases, leaving 11 bases between them. Germline V CDR1 and CDR2: SNHLY, FYNNEI. CDR3 residues: CASSELGVTYEQYF. As DNA, the CDR3 is TGTGCCAGCAGTGAGTTGGGGGTGACCTACGAGCAGTACTTC.

This rearrangement joins TRBV29-1 to TRBJ2-1; D might be TRBD2 (6 bases). V was pared by 7 bases and J by 0 bases, with 13 bases between. Germline CDR1 is SQVTM and CDR2 is ANQGSEA. The CDR3 spans 14 residues. CDR3: CSAGAGSSYNEQFF. The CDR3 DNA reads as TGCAGCGCTGGGGCGGGGAGCTCCTACAATGAGCAGTTCTTC.

V and J are TRBV5-1 and TRBJ2-2; no firm D call. Germline V gives CDR1 SGHRS, CDR2 YFSETQ. Trimming removed 0 bases at V and 0 bases at J, with 6 bases between. The CDR3 totals 15 residues. The CDR3 here is CASSLGQTNTGELFF. Written as DNA, the CDR3 is TGCGCCAGCAGCTTGGGTCAGACGAACACCGGGGAGCTGTTTTTT.

This clone occurred once. This chain connects TRBV29-1 to TRBJ2-1; 11 bases map to TRBD2. V dropped 8 bases and J dropped 9; count of bases not matched to a gene: 9. From germline, CDR1 is SQVTM and CDR2 ANQGSEA. This CDR3 has 13 amino acids. CDR3: CSILAGGLVEQFF. DNA for the CDR3: TGCAGCATTCTAGCGGGAGGTCTCGTTGAGCAGTTCTTC.

In regard to this clone: The junction differs from germline at one of its ends, possibly a read error. The chain recombines TRBV7-7 with TRBJ2-1, with D tentatively TRBD1 (6 bases). This CDR3 is built from 15 residues. Germline V gives CDR1 SSHAT, CDR2 FNYEAQ (reference sequence). As DNA, the CDR3 is TGTGCTAGCAGCTCCGGGACATCTACCTACAATGAGCAGTTCTTC. Translated, it gives CASSSGTSTYNEQFF.

V is TRBV30 and J is TRBJ1-1, with D maybe TRBD1 (6 bases). The V end lost 1 base, the J end lost 5 bases, and 11 bases lay between the germline ends. CDR3 size: 13 residues. Germline assignment: CDR1 GTSNPN and CDR2 SVGIG (reference sequence). The CDR3, as DNA: TGTGCCTGGAGTGAACGCAGGGGAACTGAAGCTTTCTTT. Encoded protein: CAWSERRGTEAFF.